Below are 30 T cell receptor beta chains sequenced from a single sample in a study of spatial heterogeneity in lung cancer. Findings of the study overall: The study found that expanded intratumoral alpha and beta TCR counts tracked tumor mutation counts.

These receptors have no known antigen. Each CDR3 protein is one row after TCRdb ran MiXCR on the 5' RACE reads. The sample lists some 9,800 distinct CDR3 sequences, about 53% seen once, with 25% to 35% in the top ten. As to time point: sample taken at primary tumor resection. The source was lung tumor tissue, collected at surgery. The receptors come from a female donor with early-stage non-small cell lung cancer.

As concerns this clonotype: This beta chain turned up in a library designed for alpha chains; as an off-target read, its abundance says little. This rearrangement joins TRBV27 to TRBJ1-5; weak D call: TRBD1 (5 bases). V lost 9 bases to trimming and J lost 0 bases, with 12 bases between them. Germline CDR1 MNHEY, CDR2 SMNVEV (reference sequence). The CDR3 sequence is 14 residues long. The CDR3 region has the DNA TGTGCCAGAGGACATCCTTATAGCAATCAGCCCCAGCATTTT. It codes for CARGHPYSNQPQHF.

A note on this clonotype: Because the library targeted alpha chains, this beta chain is an off-target read whose size means little. The DNA for the CDR3 is TGCGCCAGCAGCAAGACCGGGACTCAGCTCTACGAGCAGTACTTC. Protein sequence: CASSKTGTQLYEQYF. The chain employs TRBV5-1 and TRBJ2-7; TRBD2 might be the D (6 bases). The CDR3 consists of 15 residues. Trimming stripped 4 bases from V and 3 bases from J, with 17 bases between. The germline CDR1 and CDR2 sequences are SGHRS and YFSETQ.

The sample holds a few counts of this clonotype. This beta chain is off target for a library built for alpha chains, so its abundance means little. The CDR3 nucleotides read TGTGCCAGCAGCCAAGCCTATCGGCGCAATGAGCAGTTCTTC. It codes for CASSQAYRRNEQFF. V and J are TRBV3-1 and TRBJ2-1; D gene unclear. Trimming took off 1 base at V and 6 bases at J, with 10 bases between the two ends. This CDR3 has 14 amino acids. Germline V CDR1 and CDR2: LGHDT, YNNKEL (reference sequence).

Of note for this clonotype: The library was designed around alpha chains, so this beta chain is a stray read whose abundance carries little weight. The chain has TRBV7-9 and TRBJ2-5; TRBD2 is a possible D gene (6 bases). Trimming left V 1 base short and J 7 bases short, with 10 bases between. Looked up from germline, CDR1 is SEHNR and CDR2 is FQNEAQ (reference sequence). This CDR3 comprises 13 residues. CDR3 protein: CASSLGGTGTQYF. CDR3 DNA sequence: TGTGCCAGCAGCTTAGGTGGGACTGGGACCCAGTACTTC.

There are a few counts of this clonotype. Since the library was made to target alpha chains, this beta chain is a stray read and its abundance is not meaningful. The genes are TRBV7-2 and TRBJ2-3; 7 bases align to TRBD2. The V gene's germline CDR1 is SGHTA and CDR2 FQGNSA. The length of the CDR3 is 11 residues. The V segment lost 6 bases and the J segment 8 bases; nucleotides outside the gene matches: 2. The CDR3 DNA follows: TGTGCCAGCAGTCGGGGGGTTACGCAGTATTTT. This sequence encodes CASSRGVTQYF. Together with reference TRBV7-2 and TRBJ2-3, the CDR3 gives the full variable domain: GAGVSQSPSNKVTEKGKDVELRCDPISGHTALYWYRQSLGQGLEFLIYFQGNSAPDKSGLPSDRFSAERTGGSVSTLTIQRTQQEDSAVYLCASSRGVTQYFGPGTRLTVL.

To note about this clonotype: A library made for alpha chains picked up this beta chain off target, so its size means little. This chain uses TRBV6-5 with TRBJ1-2; a weak D match, TRBD1 (5 bases). The CDR3 loop spans 15 amino acids. CDR1 and CDR2 (germline): MNHEY, SVGAGI. V was clipped by 2 bases and J by 2 bases, with 12 bases between them. In nucleotides, the CDR3 is TGTGCCAGCAGTTACCAGTGGGGCCAAAACTATGGCTACACCTTC. Its protein product is CASSYQWGQNYGYTF.

This clonotype was picked up a small number of times. Since the library was made to target alpha chains, this beta chain is a stray read and its abundance is not meaningful. V and J are TRBV20-1 and TRBJ1-1; D gene uncertain. The germline CDR1 and CDR2 sequences are DFQATT and SNEGSKA (reference sequence). The CDR3 is 13 residues long. V was shortened by 2 bases and J by 1 base, with 8 bases between the two germline ends. In DNA form, the CDR3 reads TGCAGTGCTAGACAGGACGGGAACACTGAAGCTTTCTTT. Its protein product is CSARQDGNTEAFF.

This clonotype was seen a handful of times. This beta chain is off target for a library built for alpha chains, so its abundance means little. The V gene is TRBV5-6, the J gene TRBJ2-5; D gene unclear. This CDR3 region has 17 residues. The V end lost 1 base, the J end lost 0 bases, and 16 bases lay between the germline ends. The germline V gene has CDR1 SGHDT and CDR2 YYEEEE. The CDR3 DNA sequence: TGTGCCAGCAGCTTGATACGAAAAGCTATGTACCAAGAGACCCAGTACTTC. This translates into CASSLIRKAMYQETQYF.

This clonotype was seen more than once but under ten times. This beta chain appears as a stray read in a library generated for alpha chains; its size is not informative. CDR3 sequence (DNA): TGTGCCAGCAGCCGTGGGGAGAGCGGGGCCTACAATGAGCAGTTCTTC. Translating it yields CASSRGESGAYNEQFF. The V and J genes are TRBV27 and TRBJ2-1, with 7 bases lining up with TRBD2. CDR1 MNHEY and CDR2 SMNVEV come from the germline V gene (reference sequence). The CDR3 length is 16 residues. With 6 bases clipped from V and 2 bases from J, the junction kept 10 bases outside the gene matches.

A note on this clonotype: This beta chain is a stray read from a library made for alpha chains; its abundance is not meaningful. The rearrangement links TRBV2 to TRBJ1-6; D ambiguous. Per germline, CDR1 SNHLY and CDR2 FYNNEI. Between the trimmed V and J ends, which lost 2 bases and 8 bases, there was a span of 7 bases. The CDR3 extends over 13 amino acids. The CDR3 bases are TGTGCCAGCAGTGAAAGATTTTATTCACCCCTCCACTTT. Protein sequence: CASSERFYSPLHF.

A word on this clonotype: As an off-target read in a library built for alpha chains, this beta chain has a frequency of little significance. The chain carries TRBV5-1 and TRBJ2-1; 9 bases map to TRBD2. The V gene end was trimmed by 9 bases and the J gene end by 7 bases; junction bases not matched to a gene: 8. The CDR3 is 13 amino acids. CDR1 is SGHRS and CDR2 is YFSETQ in the germline V gene. The CDR3 DNA reads TGCGCCACCAAGCTAGCGGGGAATAATGAGCAGTTCTTC. Amino acid sequence: CATKLAGNNEQFF.

As for this clonotype: This beta chain is a stray read from a library made for alpha chains; its abundance is not meaningful. The gene calls are TRBV6-1 and TRBJ1-2, with 7 positions matching TRBD1. Germline V gene lookup returns CDR1 MNHNS and CDR2 SASEGT. Trimming at V came to 5 bases and at J to 7 bases, leaving 10 bases not matched to a gene. The CDR3 covers 14 residues. This chain's CDR3 is CASSPRQGGFGYTF. CDR3 DNA: TGTGCCAGCAGTCCTCGACAGGGAGGGTTTGGCTACACCTTC.

Points on this clonotype: This beta chain lies outside the target of a library built for alpha chains; its clone size means little. This chain connects TRBV27 to TRBJ1-6, with D perhaps matching TRBD1 (6 bases). Trimming took 4 bases from V and 9 from J, leaving 16 bases between them. CDR3 length: 15 residues. The germline gives CDR1 MNHEY, CDR2 SMNVEV (reference sequence). The CDR3 loop is CASSSTGSGASPLHF. CDR3 DNA: TGTGCCAGCAGTTCCACGGGGTCAGGGGCTTCACCCCTCCACTTT.

This clonotype was seen more than once but under ten times. Because this beta chain is a stray read in a library intended to capture alpha chains, its abundance should not be given much weight. This chain joins TRBV15 and TRBJ2-7; D is perhaps TRBD1 (5 bases). Trimming shortened V by 0 bases and J by 3 bases, and 12 bases separated the two germline ends. This CDR3 contains 15 residues. CDR1 is LNHNV, CDR2 YYDKDF, per germline (reference sequence). The CDR3 spells CATSREGAGFYEQYF. As DNA, the CDR3 is TGTGCCACCAGCAGAGAAGGGGCAGGGTTCTACGAGCAGTACTTC.

Concerning this clonotype itself: A library prepared for alpha chains yielded this beta chain as an off-target read; its size is of little meaning. The V call is TRBV7-9, the J call TRBJ2-7; 8 bases line up with TRBD1. The ends lost 5 bases at V and 3 bases at J; junction bases unmatched: 6. The CDR3 is made up of 14 amino acids. CDR1 and CDR2 (germline): SEHNR, FQNEAQ (reference sequence). CDR3 residues: CASSRTGRFYEQYF. CDR3 in DNA: TGTGCCAGCAGCCGGACAGGGAGATTCTACGAGCAGTACTTC. Using reference TRBV7-9 and TRBJ2-7 for the parts outside the CDR3, the full variable domain is DTGVSQNPRHKITKRGQNVTFRCDPISEHNRLYWYRQTLGQGPEFLTYFQNEAQLEKSRLLSDRFSAERPKGSFSTLEIQRTEQGDSAMYLCASSRTGRFYEQYFGPGTRLTVT.

Comments on this clonotype: With the library built for alpha chains, this beta chain is off target and its frequency is not meaningful. CDR3 coding DNA: TGTGCCAGCAGTTACTCGGCTAGCGGCGAGACCCAGTACTTC. Protein: CASSYSASGETQYF. This sequence joins TRBV6-5 and TRBJ2-5; TRBD2 matches at 7 bases. Germline V CDR1 and CDR2: MNHEY, SVGAGI. Unmatched junction bases numbered 3, after V lost 0 bases and J lost 5 bases. The CDR3 consists of 14 residues.

This clonotype was recorded a few times. This beta chain is off target for a library built for alpha chains, so its abundance means little. V is TRBV9 and J is TRBJ2-3; D gene uncertain. Trimming removed 0 bases from V and 4 bases from J, with 3 bases in between. Germline CDR1 and CDR2: SGDLS and YYNGEE. The CDR3 is 12 residues long. As DNA, the CDR3 is TGTGCCAGCAGCGTAGAGGCAGATACGCAGTATTTT. Its protein is CASSVEADTQYF. Using reference TRBV9 and TRBJ2-3 for the parts outside the CDR3, the full variable domain is DSGVTQTPKHLITATGQRVTLRCSPRSGDLSVYWYQQSLDQGLQFLIQYYNGEERAKGNILERFSAQQFPDLHSELNLSSLELGDSALYFCASSVEADTQYFGPGTRLTVL.

Worth noting for this clonotype: Since the library was made to target alpha chains, this beta chain is a stray read and its abundance is not meaningful. The chain uses TRBV7-2 and TRBJ2-7, with a possible D match to TRBD2 (5 bases). Germline V CDR1 and CDR2: SGHTA, FQGNSA. V dropped 6 bases and J dropped 5 bases, with 14 bases sitting between them. The CDR3 is 13 amino acids. CDR3 region: CASSWTVRNEQYF. The CDR3, as DNA: TGTGCCAGCAGTTGGACTGTGAGGAACGAGCAGTACTTC.

To note about this clonotype: The size of this beta chain means little, since it is a stray read in a library made for alpha chains. The V call is TRBV29-1, the J call TRBJ2-5, with D possibly matching TRBD2 (6 bases). The V end lost 0 bases, the J end lost 2 bases, and 13 bases lay between the germline ends. CDR3 size: 15 residues. Germline CDR1 reads SQVTM; CDR2 reads ANQGSEA. The CDR3 reads CSVEDPGREQETQYF. CDR3 sequence (DNA): TGCAGCGTTGAAGATCCAGGACGGGAGCAAGAGACCCAGTACTTC. The variable domain in full, with the rest retrieved from reference TRBV29-1 and TRBJ2-5, is SAVISQKPSRDICQRGTSLTIQCQVDSQVTMMFWYRQQPGQSLTLIATANQGSEATYESGFVIDKFPISRPNLTFSTLTVSNMSPEDSSIYLCSVEDPGREQETQYFGPGTRLLVL.

Turning to this clonotype: With the library built for alpha chains, this beta chain is off target and its frequency is not meaningful. The J gene is TRBJ1-1, the V gene TRBV7-9; TRBD1 matches at 9 bases. The V segment lost 5 bases and the J segment 7 bases; nucleotides outside the gene matches: 8. Germline V CDR1 and CDR2: SEHNR, FQNEAQ (reference sequence). The CDR3 runs to 14 residues. The CDR3 DNA reads as TGTGCCAGCAGCCCCTCCGGGACAGGGCATGAAGCTTTCTTT. Protein product: CASSPSGTGHEAFF.

This clonotype has a handful of counts. This beta chain is an off-target read within a library intended for alpha chains, so its frequency means little. The chain employs TRBV6-5 and TRBJ1-1; no definite D call. Trimming left V 4 bases short and J 0 bases short, with 12 bases between. Per the germline V gene, CDR1 is MNHEY and CDR2 is SVGAGI. This CDR3 has 15 amino acids. CDR3 residues: CASSFVGQLNTEAFF. Here the CDR3 DNA reads TGTGCCAGCAGTTTTGTCGGGCAGTTGAACACTGAAGCTTTCTTT.

Details on this clonotype: With the library built for alpha chains, this beta chain is off target and its frequency is not meaningful. The chain combines TRBV20-1 with TRBJ2-3; 9 bases are a match to TRBD1. CDR1 is DFQATT and CDR2 is SNEGSKA in the germline V gene (reference sequence). CDR3 size: 15 residues. V shed 1 base, J shed 4 bases, and the junction held 6 bases outside the gene matches. The CDR3: CSARGHRGPSDTQYF. In nucleotides, the CDR3 is TGCAGTGCTAGAGGCCACAGGGGGCCATCAGATACGCAGTATTTT.

Note on this clonotype: Within a library made for alpha chains, this beta chain is off target, and its count is uninformative. This chain links TRBV20-1 with TRBJ2-5, with D maybe TRBD1 (5 bases). Germline values: CDR1 DFQATT, CDR2 SNEGSKA (reference sequence). This CDR3 spans 13 amino acids. The V end lost 3 bases, the J end lost 1 base, and 9 bases lay between the germline ends. The CDR3 sequence is CSASDSVQETQYF. CDR3 bases: TGCAGTGCTAGCGACAGTGTCCAAGAGACCCAGTACTTC.

This clonotype has just a few counts. In a library made to pick up alpha chains, this beta chain is a stray read with a size that means little. The rearrangement joins TRBV5-1 to TRBJ1-5; possibly TRBD1 for D (6 bases). The CDR3 is 15 residues long. Germline V gene sequence: CDR1 SGHRS, CDR2 YFSETQ. V lost 5 bases and J lost 3, with 15 bases in between. This CDR3 reads CASRYGTLDNQPQHF. The CDR3 DNA sequence: TGCGCCAGCAGATATGGGACACTGGACAATCAGCCCCAGCATTTT. Full variable domain (rest looked up from reference TRBV5-1 and TRBJ1-5): KAGVTQTPRYLIKTRGQQVTLSCSPISGHRSVSWYQQTPGQGLQFLFEYFSETQRNKGNFPGRFSGRQFSNSRSEMNVSTLELGDSALYLCASRYGTLDNQPQHFGDGTRLSIL.

For this clonotype: Because the library targeted alpha chains, this beta chain is an off-target read whose size means little. V is TRBV4-2 and J is TRBJ2-6; D uncertain. Deletions cut 0 bases from V and 0 bases from J, with 6 bases between. The CDR3 contains 16 residues. Germline V CDR1 and CDR2: LGHNA, YNFKEQ. CDR3 loop: CASSQDRSSGANVLTF. In DNA form, the CDR3 reads TGTGCCAGCAGCCAAGATAGGAGCTCTGGGGCCAACGTCCTGACTTTC.

Comment on this clonotype: This beta chain is a stray sequence in a library constructed for alpha chains; its clone size is not meaningful. This rearrangement joins TRBV20-1 to TRBJ1-1, with D possibly TRBD1 on 6 matching bases. CDR3 length equals 14 residues. Trimming stripped 7 bases from V and 4 bases from J, with 19 bases between. Per the germline V gene, CDR1 is DFQATT and CDR2 is SNEGSKA (reference sequence). The CDR3 spells CSVPPLGRGTEAFF. DNA for the CDR3: TGCAGTGTCCCGCCTCTCGGCAGGGGCACTGAAGCTTTCTTT.

In its sample, this clonotype was seen a few times. Since the library was made to target alpha chains, this beta chain is a stray read and its abundance is not meaningful. V is TRBV6-5 and J is TRBJ1-2, with D possibly being TRBD1 (6 bases). Trimming left V 4 bases short and J 2 bases short, with 14 bases between. Germline CDR1 and CDR2: MNHEY and SVGAGI. This CDR3 has 15 amino acids. CDR3 DNA sequence: TGTGCCAGCAGTTCCGTCGGGGGCAGAAACTATGGCTACACCTTC. Translation gives CASSSVGGRNYGYTF.

This clonotype was seen a few times. A library made for alpha chains picked up this beta chain off target, so its size means little. This chain uses TRBV12-3 or TRBV12-4 with TRBJ2-5, with 8 positions matching TRBD2. This CDR3 spans 16 amino acids. With 6 bases clipped from V and 4 bases from J, the junction kept 13 bases outside the gene matches. In DNA form, the CDR3 reads TGTGCCAGCAGCTTCGGCGGGGGGCGAAGAGGAGAGACCCAGTACTTC. Translating gives CASSFGGGRRGETQYF.

Details on this clonotype: This beta chain is an off-target read within a library intended for alpha chains, so its frequency means little. The rearrangement joins TRBV30 to TRBJ1-4; D is ambiguous. The germline V gene has CDR1 GTSNPN and CDR2 SVGIG (reference sequence). The CDR3 extends over 16 amino acids. The V gene lost 2 bases and the J gene lost 3 bases, with 16 bases spanning the gap. Here the CDR3 reads CAWSPRREGSNEKLFF. For the CDR3, the DNA is TGTGCCTGGAGTCCTCGACGGGAGGGATCTAATGAAAAACTGTTTTTT.

Note on this clonotype: Within a library made for alpha chains, this beta chain is off target, and its count is uninformative. The J gene is TRBJ1-1, the V gene TRBV4-1, with 7 bases fitting TRBD1. Trimming at V came to 3 bases and at J to 3 bases, leaving 7 bases not matched to a gene. Germline V gives CDR1 MGHRA, CDR2 YSYEKL. The CDR3 length is 15 residues. In DNA, the CDR3 is TGCGCCAGCAGCCACATGGACAGGTGGGACACTGAAGCTTTCTTT. Protein sequence: CASSHMDRWDTEAFF.